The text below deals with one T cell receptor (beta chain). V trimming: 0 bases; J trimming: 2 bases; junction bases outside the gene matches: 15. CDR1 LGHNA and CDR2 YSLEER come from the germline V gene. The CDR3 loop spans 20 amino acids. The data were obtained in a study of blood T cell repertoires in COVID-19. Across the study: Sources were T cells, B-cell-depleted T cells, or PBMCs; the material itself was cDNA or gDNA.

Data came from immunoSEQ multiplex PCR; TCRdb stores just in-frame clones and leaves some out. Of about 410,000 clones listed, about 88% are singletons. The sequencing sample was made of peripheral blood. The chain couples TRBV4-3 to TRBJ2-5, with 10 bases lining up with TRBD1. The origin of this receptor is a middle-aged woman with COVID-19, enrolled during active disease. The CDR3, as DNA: TGCGCCAGCAGCCAAGATTTTTGGGGGCGGACAGGGGGAGAGCAAGAGACCCAGTACTTC. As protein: CASSQDFWGRTGGEQETQYF.